This T cell receptor (beta chain) was documented in a study of CD8+CD57+ T cells in acquired aplastic anemia. Genomic DNA acted as the template from which TCR beta VDJ combination and CDR3 sequence profiling were carried out. TCRdb processed the reads anew with MiXCR; each CDR3 protein has one entry. Here the sample spans about 200,000 distinct CDR3 sequences, 65% being singletons. Individuals selected for sequencing had exhibited CD8+CD57+ cell expansion on flow cytometry. Patients uniformly had severe acquired aplastic anemia. General study points: The study identified around 28 CD8+ CDR3 sequences shared by patients and controls.

As to this clonotype: The antigen is undetermined.

The CDR3 totals 15 residues. The germline V gene has CDR1 SEHNR and CDR2 FQNEAQ (reference sequence). Losses at the gene ends were 4 bases for V and 0 bases for J; bases not matched to a gene: 3. V usage is TRBV7-9 and J usage is TRBJ1-1; 9 positions agree with TRBD1. The receptor was isolated from a human donor with aplastic anemia. The material sequenced was sorted CD4+, CD8+, or CD8+CD57+ T cells (not recorded which) from PBMCs. The CDR3 reads CASSSGTGLNTEAFF. In DNA, the CDR3 is TGTGCCAGCAGCTCGGGGACAGGGCTGAACACTGAAGCTTTCTTT.